One and the same sample provided the 30 T cell receptor beta chains below, sequenced in a study of cytomegalovirus exposure and HLA in healthy donors. PCR was performed using 60 Vbeta and 13 Jbeta primers. Repertoires were generated with immunoSEQ multiplex PCR, while TCRdb's copy carries only in-frame clones and drops some. Among roughly 130,000 clones, 80% were seen once, and the ten largest hold about 2.6%. The source material was PBMCs. The receptors were sampled from a man under 40 in good health and CMV-seronegative.

This CDR3 is CASSEEAGGSYNEQFF. CDR3 bases: TGTGCCAGCAGTGAAGAAGCGGGAGGGTCCTACAATGAGCAGTTCTTC. The V call is TRBV6-1, the J call TRBJ2-1; 10 bases fit TRBD2. Germline V gives CDR1 MNHNS, CDR2 SASEGT. The CDR3 contains 16 residues. Trimming removed 1 base from V and 1 base from J; junction bases left unmatched: 1.

The rearrangement joins TRBV7-9 to TRBJ1-1; D is undetermined. This CDR3 is built from 12 residues. The V gene's germline CDR1 is SEHNR and CDR2 FQNEAQ (reference sequence). V gave up 4 bases and J gave up 7 bases, with 10 bases separating them. Here the CDR3 DNA reads TGTGCCAGCAGCTCTTCGCCGGGTGAAGCTTTCTTT. It specifies CASSSSPGEAFF. Looking up the rest from reference TRBV7-9 and TRBJ1-1 gives the full variable domain: DTGVSQNPRHKITKRGQNVTFRCDPISEHNRLYWYRQTLGQGPEFLTYFQNEAQLEKSRLLSDRFSAERPKGSFSTLEIQRTEQGDSAMYLCASSSSPGEAFFGQGTRLTVV.

This clone was counted between two and nine times. This sequence joins TRBV4-2 and TRBJ2-7; 7 positions agree with TRBD2. The CDR3 runs to 16 residues. The germline V gene encodes CDR1 LGHNA and CDR2 YNFKEQ. With V trimmed by 0 bases and J by 3 bases, 8 bases remained unmatched. CDR3 in amino acids: CASSQEKRDQDYEQYF. CDR3 nucleotide sequence: TGTGCCAGCAGCCAAGAAAAGCGGGATCAGGACTACGAGCAGTACTTC.

CDR3 nucleotides: TGTGCCAGCTCACCTGGCCAGACAGGGGGGATCTATGGCTACACCTTC. Translation gives CASSPGQTGGIYGYTF. The chain has TRBV18 and TRBJ1-2; 9 bases align to TRBD1. CDR1 KGHSH and CDR2 LQKENI come from the germline V gene. V lost 3 bases and J lost 4; bases outside the gene matches: 9. The CDR3 runs to 16 residues.

This chain connects TRBV5-4 to TRBJ2-2, with TRBD2 matching over 12 bases. There are 17 residues in the CDR3. V lost 4 bases and J lost 4; bases outside the gene matches: 8. Germline loops: CDR1 SGHNT, CDR2 YYREEE (reference sequence). CDR3 amino acids: CASSRGGLAGSTGELFF. The CDR3 nucleotides read TGTGCCAGCAGCCGGGGAGGACTAGCGGGAAGCACCGGGGAGCTGTTTTTT.

The chain links TRBV7-2 to TRBJ2-1; TRBD2 is a possible D gene (5 bases). Germline values: CDR1 SGHTA, CDR2 FQGNSA. The length of the CDR3 is 15 residues. Trimming left V 1 base short and J 8 bases short, with 15 bases between. CDR3 DNA: TGTGCCAGCAGCTTAGTCGCATCTGGGGAGTATGAGCAGTTCTTC. Translated, it gives CASSLVASGEYEQFF.

A few counts support this clone. V gene TRBV6-1 combines with J gene TRBJ1-5; no firm D call. The CDR3 runs 15 residues. Germline loops: CDR1 MNHNS, CDR2 SASEGT. The V gene lost 2 bases and the J gene lost 1 base, with 9 bases spanning the gap. CDR3: CASSELGVSNQPQHF. The CDR3 DNA reads TGTGCCAGCAGTGAACTCGGGGTAAGCAATCAGCCCCAGCATTTT.

The V gene is TRBV5-1, the J gene TRBJ1-4; the D is unclear. CDR3 size: 16 residues. Trimming pared 0 bases from V and 0 bases from J, leaving 9 bases between. The germline CDR1 and CDR2 sequences are SGHRS and YFSETQ. The CDR3 protein is CASSLDSPATNEKLFF. CDR3 nucleotides: TGCGCCAGCAGCTTGGACAGCCCTGCAACTAATGAAAAACTGTTTTTT.

The rearrangement uses TRBV6-5 and TRBJ1-1; 9 bases fit TRBD1. J lost 5 bases, V lost 2 bases, and 6 bases had no gene match. This CDR3 has 15 residues. Germline lookup yields CDR1 MNHEY and CDR2 SVGAGI. The chain's CDR3 is CASSYLDRGLTEAFF. The CDR3 coding sequence is TGTGCCAGCAGTTACCTAGACAGGGGGTTGACTGAAGCTTTCTTT.

The V gene is TRBV19, the J gene TRBJ1-2, with D possibly being TRBD1 (5 bases). The V and J ends lost 7 bases and 5 bases respectively, with 20 bases between them. The CDR3 has 15 amino acids. CDR1 is LNHDA and CDR2 is SQIVND in the germline V gene (reference sequence). CDR3 sequence: CASKRGDSKWYGYTF. CDR3 coding DNA: TGTGCCAGTAAACGGGGGGATAGTAAATGGTATGGCTACACCTTC.

The chain carries TRBV7-2 and TRBJ1-5, with D possibly TRBD1 on 5 matching bases. V gave up 5 bases and J gave up 2 bases, with 10 bases separating them. CDR3 length: 14 amino acids. Germline V lookup: CDR1 SGHTA, CDR2 FQGNSA. CDR3 amino acids: CASSPQAGNQPQHF. DNA of the CDR3: TGTGCCAGCAGCCCACAGGCGGGCAATCAGCCCCAGCATTTT. Together with reference TRBV7-2 and TRBJ1-5, the CDR3 gives the full variable domain: GAGVSQSPSNKVTEKGKDVELRCDPISGHTALYWYRQSLGQGLEFLIYFQGNSAPDKSGLPSDRFSAERTGGSVSTLTIQRTQQEDSAVYLCASSPQAGNQPQHFGDGTRLSIL.

This clone was counted between two and nine times. The chain uses TRBV5-6 and TRBJ1-4, with TRBD1 as a possible D gene (6 bases). With 3 bases removed from V and 0 bases from J, the gap between germline ends came to 9 bases. Per germline, CDR1 SGHDT and CDR2 YYEEEE. The length of the CDR3 is 15 residues. Written as DNA, the CDR3 is TGTGCCAGCAGCTCATGGACAGCAACTAATGAAAAACTGTTTTTT. Protein sequence: CASSSWTATNEKLFF.

The chain carries TRBV4-1 and TRBJ2-7; no clear D gene. There are 15 residues in the CDR3. Trimming left V 4 bases short and J 7 bases short, with 20 bases between. Germline V gene lookup returns CDR1 MGHRA and CDR2 YSYEKL. The CDR3 loop is CASSRATASSGEQYF. CDR3 nucleotides: TGCGCCAGCAGCCGCGCGACGGCCTCCTCAGGTGAGCAGTACTTC.

The V gene is TRBV18, the J gene TRBJ2-3; D may be TRBD2 (5 bases). The length of the CDR3 is 14 residues. Germline V gene sequence: CDR1 KGHSH, CDR2 LQKENI. The germline V and J ends were trimmed by 4 bases and 0 bases, with 8 bases remaining between them. CDR3 DNA: TGTGCCAGCTCACGGGGAGCTAGCACAGATACGCAGTATTTT. This codes for CASSRGASTDTQYF.

To note about this clone: Germline is not matched at one junction end, which may reflect a read error. This chain links TRBV30 with TRBJ1-2, with TRBD1 matching 8 bases. CDR1 is GTSNPN and CDR2 is SVGIG in the germline V gene (reference sequence). The CDR3 is 15 amino acids. The DNA of the CDR3 is TGTGCCTGGACCACTAGGAGGACAGGGTCGCGTCACTACCCCTTC. Its protein is CAWTTRRTGSRHYPF.

J is TRBJ2-7 and V is TRBV7-6; D unclear. Per the germline V gene, CDR1 is SGHVS and CDR2 is FNYEAQ. Trimming took 5 bases from V and 3 from J, leaving 11 bases between them. This CDR3 is 13 amino acids long. The CDR3: CASSASEIYEQYF. The CDR3 bases are TGTGCCAGCAGCGCCAGTGAAATCTACGAGCAGTACTTC.

The rearrangement links TRBV11-3 to TRBJ2-1; weak D call: TRBD2 (5 bases). The ends were cut back, 3 bases at V and 5 bases at J, with 11 bases in the middle. Germline-derived CDR1 and CDR2 are SGHNT and YENEEA. The CDR3 spans 14 residues. CDR3 residues: CASSLGGLNNEQFF. The CDR3 DNA reads TGTGCCAGCAGCTTGGGCGGGCTTAACAATGAGCAGTTCTTC.

This rearrangement joins TRBV19 to TRBJ2-1; D call uncertain. This CDR3 region has 12 residues. Trimming pared 3 bases from V and 9 bases from J, leaving 9 bases between. CDR1 and CDR2 (germline): LNHDA, SQIVND (reference sequence). The CDR3 reads CASSIVSAEQFF. The CDR3 DNA follows: TGTGCCAGTAGTATTGTCAGTGCTGAGCAGTTCTTC.

The chain combines TRBV4-3 with TRBJ2-7, with D maybe TRBD1 (5 bases). V lost 2 bases to trimming and J lost 3 bases, with 17 bases between them. The CDR3 is made up of 16 amino acids. The germline V gene has CDR1 LGHNA and CDR2 YSLEER. CDR3 amino acids: CASSQWLGATVYEQYF. The CDR3 bases are TGCGCCAGCAGCCAATGGTTAGGGGCGACAGTCTACGAGCAGTACTTC.

This clone has only a few counts. The J gene is TRBJ1-5, the V gene TRBV5-1; 7 nucleotides align to TRBD1. Germline CDR1 and CDR2: SGHRS and YFSETQ. Trimming took 5 bases from V and 4 from J; bases not matched to a gene: 9. The CDR3 length is 15 residues. For the CDR3, the DNA is TGCGCCAGCAGTATTACAGGGGCTACTAATCAGCCCCAGCATTTT. Translating gives CASSITGATNQPQHF.

This clone appeared a single time. This chain connects TRBV6-5 to TRBJ2-1, with TRBD2 identical over 10 bases. The V gene's germline CDR1 is MNHEY and CDR2 SVGAGI. After removal of 0 bases from V and 9 bases from J, the junction contained 2 bases not matched to a gene. The CDR3 spans 14 residues. The CDR3 DNA is TGTGCCAGCAGTTACTCCGCTAGCGGGAGTGAGCAGTTCTTC. It codes for CASSYSASGSEQFF.

This clone was detected only a few times. The V gene is TRBV7-9, the J gene TRBJ1-1; 8 nucleotides align to TRBD1. The CDR3 extends over 13 amino acids. Germline CDR1 SEHNR, CDR2 FQNEAQ (reference sequence). Germline trimming cut 8 bases from V and 4 bases from J; bases unmatched to any gene: 6. The CDR3: CASGLTGGTEAFF. CDR3 bases: TGTGCCAGCGGACTCACAGGGGGCACTGAAGCTTTCTTT. Filled out from reference TRBV7-9 and TRBJ1-1, the complete variable domain reads DTGVSQNPRHKITKRGQNVTFRCDPISEHNRLYWYRQTLGQGPEFLTYFQNEAQLEKSRLLSDRFSAERPKGSFSTLEIQRTEQGDSAMYLCASGLTGGTEAFFGQGTRLTVV.

A word on this clone: Its ends do not fully match the called genes, so a read error is possible. The chain employs TRBV7-9 and TRBJ2-1, with 8 bases fitting TRBD2. Germline assignment: CDR1 SEHNR and CDR2 FQNEAQ (reference sequence). The CDR3 loop spans 17 amino acids. CDR3 residues: CSSSLAKSGRTYNEQFF. The CDR3 DNA is TGTTCCAGCAGCTTAGCTAAGAGCGGGAGAACCTACAATGAGCAGTTCTTC. The variable domain in full, completed from reference TRBV7-9 and TRBJ2-1, reads DTGVSQNPRHKITKRGQNVTFRCDPISEHNRLYWYRQTLGQGPEFLTYFQNEAQLEKSRLLSDRFSAERPKGSFSTLEIQRTEQGDSAMYLCSSSLAKSGRTYNEQFFGPGTRLTVL.

The V gene is TRBV10-3, the J gene TRBJ1-1; 7 bases line up with TRBD1. The CDR3 length is 14 residues. V shed 6 bases and J 3 bases; nucleotides not matched to a gene: 7. From germline, CDR1 is ENHRY and CDR2 SYGVKD. CDR3 sequence reads: CAIRRQGADTEAFF. CDR3 in DNA: TGTGCCATCAGGCGACAGGGTGCGGACACTGAAGCTTTCTTT.

V and J are TRBV4-1 and TRBJ2-3; D unresolved. In germline, CDR1 is MGHRA, CDR2 YSYEKL. The CDR3 length is 12 residues. V dropped 3 bases and J dropped 6 bases, with 7 bases sitting between them. As DNA, the CDR3 is TGCGCCAGCAGCCATACTATGGATACGCAGTATTTT. It specifies CASSHTMDTQYF.

The CDR3 DNA is TGTGCCAGCAGCTTAGGAACAGGGGATACTCAGCCCCAGCATTTT. Its protein product is CASSLGTGDTQPQHF. The genes are TRBV7-6 and TRBJ1-5; the match to TRBD1 covers 7 bases. Germline CDR1 reads SGHVS; CDR2 reads FNYEAQ. Trimming at V came to 1 base and at J to 6 bases, leaving 6 bases not matched to a gene. This CDR3 region has 15 residues.

The V and J genes are TRBV5-6 and TRBJ2-3; 7 bases align to TRBD2. The CDR3 is made up of 12 amino acids. J was trimmed by 6 bases and V by 6 bases; bases with no gene match: 4. From germline, CDR1 is SGHDT and CDR2 YYEEEE. The CDR3 region has the DNA TGTGCCAGCATCGGGCGGGGGGATACGCAGTATTTT. Translation gives CASIGRGDTQYF.

V usage is TRBV5-6 and J usage is TRBJ1-1; D gene unclear. Germline V gene data show CDR1 as SGHDT and CDR2 as YYEEEE. The V end was cut by 4 bases, the J end by 2 bases, with 9 bases between. The CDR3 has 13 residues. DNA for the CDR3: TGTGCCAGCAGCACGGCAGGAAACACTGAAGCTTTCTTT. Amino acid sequence: CASSTAGNTEAFF. Complete variable domain (other parts from reference TRBV5-6 and TRBJ1-1): DAGVTQSPTHLIKTRGQQVTLRCSPKSGHDTVSWYQQALGQGPQFIFQYYEEEERQRGNFPDRFSGHQFPNYSSELNVNALLLGDSALYLCASSTAGNTEAFFGQGTRLTVV.

This clone has a single count. V gene TRBV14 combines with J gene TRBJ1-2, with 8 bases identical to TRBD1. The ends lost 3 bases at V and 7 bases at J; junction bases unmatched: 7. In germline, CDR1 is SGHDN, CDR2 FVKESK. The CDR3 is 14 residues long. The CDR3 nucleotides are TGTGCCAGCAGCCATTTCCAGGGGGCGGTTGGCTACACCTTC. It encodes CASSHFQGAVGYTF.

This sequence joins TRBV29-1 and TRBJ2-7; D perhaps matches TRBD1 (6 bases). CDR1 and CDR2 from the germline V gene are SQVTM and ANQGSEA. V was pared by 6 bases and J by 2 bases, with 14 bases between. This CDR3 is built from 13 residues. As DNA, the CDR3 is TGCAGCGTGGGCCAGGGGATTCCCTACGAGCAGTACTTC. Its protein product is CSVGQGIPYEQYF.